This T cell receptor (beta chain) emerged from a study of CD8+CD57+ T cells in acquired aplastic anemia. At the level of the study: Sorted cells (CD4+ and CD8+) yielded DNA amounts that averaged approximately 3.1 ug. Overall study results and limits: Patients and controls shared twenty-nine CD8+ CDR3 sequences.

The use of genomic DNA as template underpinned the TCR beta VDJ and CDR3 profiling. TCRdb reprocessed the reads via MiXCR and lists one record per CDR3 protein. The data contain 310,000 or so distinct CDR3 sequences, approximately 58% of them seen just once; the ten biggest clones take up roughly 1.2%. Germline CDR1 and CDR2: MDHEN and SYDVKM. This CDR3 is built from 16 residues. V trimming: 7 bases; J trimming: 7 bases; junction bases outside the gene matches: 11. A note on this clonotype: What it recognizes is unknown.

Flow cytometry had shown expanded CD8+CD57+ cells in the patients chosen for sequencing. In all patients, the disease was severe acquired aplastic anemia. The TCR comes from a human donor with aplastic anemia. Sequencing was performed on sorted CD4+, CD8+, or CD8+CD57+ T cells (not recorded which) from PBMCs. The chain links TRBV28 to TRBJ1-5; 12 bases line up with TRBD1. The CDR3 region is CASTPGDRGREQPQHF. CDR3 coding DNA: TGTGCCAGCACTCCGGGGGACAGGGGGCGGGAGCAGCCCCAGCATTTT.